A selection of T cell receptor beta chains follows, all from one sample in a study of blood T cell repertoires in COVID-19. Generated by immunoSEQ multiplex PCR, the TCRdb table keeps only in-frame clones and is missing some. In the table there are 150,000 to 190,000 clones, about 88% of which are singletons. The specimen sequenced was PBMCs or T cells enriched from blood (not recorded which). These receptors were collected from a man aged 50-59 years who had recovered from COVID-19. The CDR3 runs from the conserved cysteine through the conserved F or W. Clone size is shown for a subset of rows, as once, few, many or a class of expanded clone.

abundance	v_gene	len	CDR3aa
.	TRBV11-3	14	CASSLDRQGVTQYF
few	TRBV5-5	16	CASSSDDRHLNQPQHF
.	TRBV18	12	CASSPGQKRAFF
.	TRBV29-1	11	CSVDSLDGYTF
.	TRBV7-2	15	CASSLNGADHYEQYF
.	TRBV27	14	CASSFTGGTDTQYF
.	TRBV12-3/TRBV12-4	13	CASRGLTNQPQHF
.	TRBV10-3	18	CAISEVGVGKGPQETQYF
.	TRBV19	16	CASSIKRTGPLNEQFF
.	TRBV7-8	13	CASSLVEGYEQYF
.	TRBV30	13	CAWNRDRGQPQHF
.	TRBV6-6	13	CASSSGRGYEQYF
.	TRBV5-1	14	CASSNGQGWDEQYF
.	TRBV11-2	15	CASSPRDSRNGELFF
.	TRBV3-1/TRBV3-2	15	CASSQDKQGTYEQYF
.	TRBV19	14	CASSMGQGSVEQYF
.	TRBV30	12	CAWGDRGTEAFF
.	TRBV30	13	CAWSGPAGSPLHF
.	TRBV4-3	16	CASSQAWDREKEKLFF
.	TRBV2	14	CASSERGQGDEQFF
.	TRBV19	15	CASSMQGRGVGEQYF
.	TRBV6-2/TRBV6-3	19	CASSYPSGLGGRDNQPQHF
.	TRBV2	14	CASTKGVMEYEQYF
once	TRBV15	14	CATRGTGLRQPQHF
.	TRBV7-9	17	CASSLGRTSGSKNIQYF
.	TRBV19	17	CASSSPGTGIGRNTIYF
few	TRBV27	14	CASSRDRSQTRQYF
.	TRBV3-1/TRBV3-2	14	CASSQRGTRNEQYF
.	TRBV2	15	CASSEGGQRIGEQYF
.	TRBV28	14	CASRRDRGSDEQYF
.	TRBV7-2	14	CASSLVGEFYEQYF
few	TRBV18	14	CASSPGRVAQPQHF
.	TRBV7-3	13	CASSTDTTGTQYF
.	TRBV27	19	CASRSFRRAGGGRDTEAFF
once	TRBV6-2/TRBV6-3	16	CASNPLAGGIYNEQFF
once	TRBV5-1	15	CASSFGGSRNTEAFF
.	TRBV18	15	CASSLRRDLNYGYTF